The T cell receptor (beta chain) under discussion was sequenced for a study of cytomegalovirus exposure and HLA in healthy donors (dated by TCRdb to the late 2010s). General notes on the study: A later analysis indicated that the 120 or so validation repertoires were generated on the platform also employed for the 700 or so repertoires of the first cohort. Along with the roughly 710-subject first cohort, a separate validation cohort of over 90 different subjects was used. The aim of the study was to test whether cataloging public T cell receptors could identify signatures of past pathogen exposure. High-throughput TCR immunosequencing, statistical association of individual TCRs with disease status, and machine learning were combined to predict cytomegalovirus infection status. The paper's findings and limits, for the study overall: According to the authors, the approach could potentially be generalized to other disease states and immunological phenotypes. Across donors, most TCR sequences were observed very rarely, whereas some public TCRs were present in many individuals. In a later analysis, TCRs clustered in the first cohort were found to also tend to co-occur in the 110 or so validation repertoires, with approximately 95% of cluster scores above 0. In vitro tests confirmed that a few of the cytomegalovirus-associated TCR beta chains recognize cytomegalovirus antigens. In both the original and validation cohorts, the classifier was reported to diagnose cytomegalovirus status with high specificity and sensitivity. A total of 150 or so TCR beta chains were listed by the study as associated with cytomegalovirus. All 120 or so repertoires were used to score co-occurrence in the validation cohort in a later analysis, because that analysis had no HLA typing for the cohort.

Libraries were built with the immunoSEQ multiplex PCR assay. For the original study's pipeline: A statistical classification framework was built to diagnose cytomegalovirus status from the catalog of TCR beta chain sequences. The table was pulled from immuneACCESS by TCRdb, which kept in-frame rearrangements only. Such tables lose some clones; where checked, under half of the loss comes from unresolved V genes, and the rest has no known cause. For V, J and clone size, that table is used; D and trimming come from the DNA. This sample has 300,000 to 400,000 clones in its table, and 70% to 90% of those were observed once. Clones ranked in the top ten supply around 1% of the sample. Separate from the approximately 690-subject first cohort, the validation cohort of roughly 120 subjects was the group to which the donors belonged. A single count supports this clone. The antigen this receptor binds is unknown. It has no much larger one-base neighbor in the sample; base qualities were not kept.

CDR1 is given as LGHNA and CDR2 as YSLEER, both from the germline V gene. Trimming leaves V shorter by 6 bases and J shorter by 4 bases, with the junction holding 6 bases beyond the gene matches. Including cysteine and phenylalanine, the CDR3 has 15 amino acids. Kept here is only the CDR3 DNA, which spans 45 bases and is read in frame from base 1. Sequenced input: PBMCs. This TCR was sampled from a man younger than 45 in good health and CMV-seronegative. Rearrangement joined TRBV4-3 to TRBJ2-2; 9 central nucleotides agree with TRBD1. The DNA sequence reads TGCGCCAGCAGTTATGGGACAGGGACCACCGGGGAGCTGTTTTTT. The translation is CASSYGTGTTGELFF.